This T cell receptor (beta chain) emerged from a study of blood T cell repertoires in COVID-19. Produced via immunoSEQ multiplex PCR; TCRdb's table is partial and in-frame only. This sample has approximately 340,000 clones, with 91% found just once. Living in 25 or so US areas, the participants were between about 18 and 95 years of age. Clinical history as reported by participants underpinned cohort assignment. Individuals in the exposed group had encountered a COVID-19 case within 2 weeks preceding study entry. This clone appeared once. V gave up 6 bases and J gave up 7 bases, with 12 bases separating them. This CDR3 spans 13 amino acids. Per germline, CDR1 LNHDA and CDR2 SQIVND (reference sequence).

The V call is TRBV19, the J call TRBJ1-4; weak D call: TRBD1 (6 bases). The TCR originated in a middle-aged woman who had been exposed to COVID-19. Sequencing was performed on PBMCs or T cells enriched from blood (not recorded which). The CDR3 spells CASSRGYGEKLFF. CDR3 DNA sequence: TGTGCCAGTAGCAGGGGATATGGTGAAAAACTGTTTTTT.